These T cell receptor beta chains were read from a single sample in a study of CD8 T cells in Susac syndrome. TCRdb processed the immunoSEQ multiplex PCR reads anew with MiXCR; each CDR3 protein has one entry. The table has about 400,000 distinct CDR3 sequences, 85% seen once. The sequenced sample consisted of CD8+ T cells from PBMCs. Source of these receptors: a human donor with multiple sclerosis. CDR3s include the opening cysteine and the closing phenylalanine or tryptophan. D genes are given only for firm matches. Clone size, where shown, is once, few, many, or a class for clones that have expanded.

CDR3 protein	CDR3 DNA	clone size	D gene	V gene	J gene
CASSSETGTYEQYF	TGCGCCAGCAGCTCCGAGACAGGGACATACGAGCAGTACTTC	few	TRBD1	TRBV5-1	TRBJ2-7
CASSQVGGSSYNEQFF	TGTGCCAGCAGCCAAGTAGGCGGTAGCTCCTACAATGAGCAGTTCTTC	few	.	TRBV14	TRBJ2-1
CASSSQMGGARSNEQFF	TGTGCCAGCAGTTCCCAAATGGGGGGGGCCAGGTCCAATGAGCAGTTCTTC	.	.	TRBV6-5	TRBJ2-1
CASSAGLASGVEDTGELFF	TGTGCCAGCAGCGCGGGACTAGCGTCCGGTGTTGAGGACACCGGGGAGCTGTTTTTT	once	TRBD2	TRBV9	TRBJ2-2
CASTQEGTNFNTEAFF	TGTGCCAGCACCCAGGAGGGGACGAATTTTAACACTGAAGCTTTCTTT	.	.	TRBV3-1	TRBJ1-1
CASSLVGLAGGVFLADTQYF	TGTGCCAGCAGCTTGGTTGGACTAGCGGGAGGGGTATTTCTGGCAGATACGCAGTATTTT	.	TRBD2	TRBV5-6	TRBJ2-3
CSVGAGGAEQYF	TGCAGCGTTGGCGCCGGGGGCGCCGAGCAGTACTTC	.	.	TRBV29-1	TRBJ2-7
CSVYSSNSNEQFF	TGCAGCGTTTACAGCTCGAATTCCAATGAGCAGTTCTTC	.	.	TRBV29-1	TRBJ2-1
CASSLSRGLGYGYTF	TGTGCCAGCAGTTTAAGTAGGGGGCTTGGCTATGGCTACACCTTC	.	TRBD1	TRBV27	TRBJ1-2
CASSLVGDREITGELFF	TGTGCCAGCAGCTTAGTTGGGGACAGGGAAATCACCGGGGAGCTGTTTTTT	.	TRBD1	TRBV7-8	TRBJ2-2
CASSQLETLNEKLFF	TGCGCCAGCAGTCAACTTGAGACACTGAATGAAAAACTGTTTTTT	.	.	TRBV23-1	TRBJ1-4
CASSYGDPTDTQYF	TGTGCCAGCAGTTACGGGGACCCCACAGATACGCAGTATTTT	.	.	TRBV6-5	TRBJ2-3
CASSQVPTGTSNQPQHF	TGTGCCAGCAGCCAAGTGCCGACAGGGACAAGCAATCAGCCCCAGCATTTT	.	TRBD1	TRBV3-1	TRBJ1-5
CSARFGVNSYNEQFF	TGCAGTGCTAGGTTTGGGGTTAACTCCTACAATGAGCAGTTCTTC	.	.	TRBV20-1	TRBJ2-1
CASSPDPNYEQYF	TGTGCCAGCAGTCCTGATCCGAACTACGAGCAGTACTTC	.	.	TRBV27	TRBJ2-7
CASSEWGAVRSGETQYF	TGTGCCAGCAGTGAATGGGGGGCGGTCCGATCCGGAGAGACCCAGTACTTC	few	.	TRBV25-1	TRBJ2-5
CSVEWGVDYEQYF	TGCAGCGTTGAATGGGGTGTGGATTACGAGCAGTACTTC	.	.	TRBV29-1	TRBJ2-7
CASSQVSSGNGELFF	TGTGCCAGCAGCCAAGTGTCATCGGGAAACGGGGAGCTGTTTTTT	once	.	TRBV4-2	TRBJ2-2
CSAYRDWDTYEQYF	TGCAGCGCCTACCGGGACTGGGACACCTACGAGCAGTACTTC	once	.	TRBV20-1	TRBJ2-7
CASSQSTPRRGRIGAGGPNEQFF	TGCGCCAGCAGTCAATCAACCCCCCGCAGGGGGCGGATTGGTGCGGGAGGGCCCAATGAGCAGTTCTTC	.	.	TRBV23-1	TRBJ2-1
CASSIEGQETQYF	TGTGCCAGCAGCATTGAGGGGCAAGAGACCCAGTACTTC	.	.	TRBV5-6	TRBJ2-5
CSANDRTTYEQYF	TGCAGTGCTAACGACAGGACCACCTACGAGCAGTACTTC	.	.	TRBV20-1	TRBJ2-7
CASSEGPGGSSYEQYF	TGTGCCAGCAGTGAAGGTCCGGGCGGGAGCTCCTACGAGCAGTACTTC	.	TRBD2	TRBV2	TRBJ2-7
CASSYTLGDMNTEAFF	TGTGCCAGCAGTTACACTTTAGGGGACATGAACACTGAAGCTTTCTTT	.	.	TRBV6-5	TRBJ1-1
CASSSERWRSREQFF	TGTGCCAGCAGCTCCGAACGCTGGAGGTCGAGGGAGCAGTTCTTC	.	.	TRBV11-2	TRBJ2-1
CASSHPPYGYTF	TGCGCCAGCAGCCACCCACCATATGGCTACACCTTC	.	.	TRBV4-1	TRBJ1-2
CASIPFSGTGYGYTF	TGTGCCAGCATCCCCTTCTCCGGGACAGGCTATGGCTACACCTTC	.	TRBD1	TRBV7-2	TRBJ1-2
CASSLGTEYEQYF	TGTGCCAGTAGTCTTGGAACAGAATACGAGCAGTACTTC	once	.	TRBV19	TRBJ2-7
CAWRSGATEAFF	TGTGCCTGGAGGTCAGGGGCCACTGAAGCTTTCTTT	.	.	TRBV30	TRBJ1-1
CASSITGLEQFF	TGTGCCAGCAGTATTACCGGCCTCGAGCAGTTCTTC	.	.	TRBV11-2	TRBJ2-1
CASSGSYSGSSYNEQFF	TGTGCCAGCAGCGGAAGCTATAGCGGGAGCTCCTACAATGAGCAGTTCTTC	.	TRBD2	TRBV7-9	TRBJ2-1
CAISERTGAEETQYF	TGTGCCATCAGTGAGAGGACAGGGGCTGAAGAGACCCAGTACTTC	.	TRBD1	TRBV10-3	TRBJ2-5
CASSQVGGRGTYEQYF	TGCGCCAGCAGCCAAGTTGGAGGGAGAGGTACCTACGAGCAGTACTTC	.	.	TRBV4-1	TRBJ2-7
CASSLWQGGNEQYF	TGTGCCAGCAGTTTATGGCAGGGAGGGAACGAGCAGTACTTC	.	TRBD2	TRBV12-3/TRBV12-4	TRBJ2-7
CAWRVGGELFF	TGTGCCTGGAGGGTTGGCGGGGAGCTGTTTTTT	.	.	TRBV30	TRBJ2-2
CASSQEGQPNTEAFF	TGCGCCAGCAGCCAAGAAGGCCAGCCGAACACTGAAGCTTTCTTT	.	.	TRBV4-1	TRBJ1-1